Each of the 5 T cell receptor beta chains below was sequenced from the same sample in a study of blood T cell repertoires in COVID-19. TCRdb's table, derived via immunoSEQ multiplex PCR, lists solely in-frame clones and lacks some. Here the sample spans some 220,000 clones, around 80% being singletons. The source material was peripheral blood. These receptors all stem from a man in his fifties with active or convalescent COVID-19.

This chain joins TRBV5-4 and TRBJ1-1; maybe TRBD1 (5 bases). Trimming pared 6 bases from V and 0 bases from J, leaving 9 bases between. CDR3 size: 13 residues. Germline CDR1 reads SGHNT; CDR2 reads YYREEE (reference sequence). For the CDR3, the DNA is TGTGCCAGCAAGCCCAGGGTGAACACTGAAGCTTTCTTT. Residues: CASKPRVNTEAFF.

This rearrangement joins TRBV18 to TRBJ2-1; no firm D call. Germline assignment: CDR1 KGHSH and CDR2 LQKENI. The CDR3 has 14 amino acids. V lost 6 bases and J lost 2, with 11 bases in between. In nucleotides, the CDR3 is TGTGCCAGCTCCCTCTCGGTTACCTACAATGAGCAGTTCTTC. Protein sequence: CASSLSVTYNEQFF.

There are a few counts of this clone. The CDR3: CASSRDSSSYEQYV. The CDR3 DNA is TGTGCCAGCAGCCGGGACAGCAGCTCCTACGAGCAGTACGTC. This chain joins TRBV5-4 and TRBJ2-7, with 7 bases identical to TRBD1. V trimming: 4 bases; J trimming: 0 bases; junction bases outside the gene matches: 4. CDR3 length: 14 amino acids. Germline CDR1 and CDR2: SGHNT and YYREEE (reference sequence).

The chain carries TRBV11-2 and TRBJ1-1, with TRBD1 as a possible D gene (5 bases). CDR1 is SGHAT and CDR2 is FQNNGV in the germline V gene. V lost 1 base to trimming and J lost 10 bases, with 13 bases between them. The CDR3 is 13 residues long. The CDR3 bases are TGTGCCAGCAGCTTAGTACCAGGGATGGTAGCTTTCTTT. It codes for CASSLVPGMVAFF.

The chain joins TRBV3-1 (or the pseudogene TRBV3-2) to TRBJ2-1, with D perhaps TRBD2 (7 bases). The CDR3 extends over 16 amino acids. Per germline, CDR1 LGHDT and CDR2 YNNKEL (reference sequence). The ends were cut back, 4 bases at V and 3 bases at J, with 16 bases in the middle. CDR3 protein: CASSPSGGGHYNEQFF. The CDR3 region has the DNA TGTGCCAGCAGCCCCTCGGGGGGCGGCCACTACAATGAGCAGTTCTTC.